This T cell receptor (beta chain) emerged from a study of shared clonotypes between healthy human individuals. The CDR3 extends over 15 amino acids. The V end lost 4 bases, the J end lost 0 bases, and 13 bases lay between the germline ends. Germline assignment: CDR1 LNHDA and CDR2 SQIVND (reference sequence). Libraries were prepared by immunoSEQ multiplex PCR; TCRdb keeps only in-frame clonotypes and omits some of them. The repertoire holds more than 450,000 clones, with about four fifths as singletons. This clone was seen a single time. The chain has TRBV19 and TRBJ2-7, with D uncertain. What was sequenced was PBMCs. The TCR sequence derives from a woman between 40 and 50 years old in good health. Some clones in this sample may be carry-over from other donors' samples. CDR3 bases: TGTGCCAGTAGTAACCAGGCCGGATACTCCTACGAGCAGTACTTC. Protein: CASSNQAGYSYEQYF.